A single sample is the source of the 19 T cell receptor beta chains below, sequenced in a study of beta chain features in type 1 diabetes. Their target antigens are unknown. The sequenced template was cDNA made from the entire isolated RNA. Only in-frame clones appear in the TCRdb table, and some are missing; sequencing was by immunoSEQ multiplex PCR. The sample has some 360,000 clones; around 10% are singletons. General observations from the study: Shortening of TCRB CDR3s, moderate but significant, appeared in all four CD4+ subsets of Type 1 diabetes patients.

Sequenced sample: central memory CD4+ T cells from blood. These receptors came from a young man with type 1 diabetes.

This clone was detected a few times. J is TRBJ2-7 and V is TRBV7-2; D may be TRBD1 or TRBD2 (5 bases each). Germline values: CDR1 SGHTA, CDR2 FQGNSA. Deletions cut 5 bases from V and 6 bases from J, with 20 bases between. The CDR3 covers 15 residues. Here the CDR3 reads CASSRRTGTAVEQYF. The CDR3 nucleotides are TGTGCCAGCAGCCGACGGACCGGGACCGCGGTCGAGCAGTACTTC.

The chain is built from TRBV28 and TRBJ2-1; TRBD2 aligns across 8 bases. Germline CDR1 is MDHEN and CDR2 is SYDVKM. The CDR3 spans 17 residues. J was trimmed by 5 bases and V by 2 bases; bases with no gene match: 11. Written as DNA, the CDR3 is TGTGCCAGCAGTTTAATTCGGGGGCGGGAGGCCGACAATGAGCAGTTCTTC. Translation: CASSLIRGREADNEQFF. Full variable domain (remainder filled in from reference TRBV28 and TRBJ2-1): DVKVTQSSRYLVKRTGEKVFLECVQDMDHENMFWYRQDPGLGLRLIYFSYDVKMKEKGDIPEGYSVSREKKERFSLILESASTNQTSMYLCASSLIRGREADNEQFFGPGTRLTVL.

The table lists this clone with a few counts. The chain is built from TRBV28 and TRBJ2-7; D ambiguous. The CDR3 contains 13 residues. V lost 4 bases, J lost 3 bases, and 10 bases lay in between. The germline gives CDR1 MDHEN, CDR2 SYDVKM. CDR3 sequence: CASSWKGIYEQYF. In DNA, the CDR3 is TGTGCCAGCAGTTGGAAAGGGATCTACGAGCAGTACTTC.

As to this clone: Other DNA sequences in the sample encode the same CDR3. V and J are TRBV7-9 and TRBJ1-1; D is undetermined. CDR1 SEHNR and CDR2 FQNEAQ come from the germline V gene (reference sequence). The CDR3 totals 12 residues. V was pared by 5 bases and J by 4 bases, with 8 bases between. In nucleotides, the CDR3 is TGTGCCAGCAGCCTTGGGAGCACTGAAGCTTTCTTT. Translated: CASSLGSTEAFF.

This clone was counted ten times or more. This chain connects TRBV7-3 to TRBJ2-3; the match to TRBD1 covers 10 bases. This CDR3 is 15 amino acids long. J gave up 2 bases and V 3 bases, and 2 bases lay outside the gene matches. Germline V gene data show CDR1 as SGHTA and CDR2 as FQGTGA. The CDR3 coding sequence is TGTGCCAGCAGCTTGGGGACAGGGGTCACAGATACGCAGTATTTT. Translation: CASSLGTGVTDTQYF.

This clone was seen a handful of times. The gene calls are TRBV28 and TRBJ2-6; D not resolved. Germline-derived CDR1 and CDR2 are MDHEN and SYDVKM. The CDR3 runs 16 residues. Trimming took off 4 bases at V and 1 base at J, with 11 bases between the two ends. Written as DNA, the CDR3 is TGTGCCAGCAGTTCAAGTGCCCTTTCTGGGGCCAACGTCCTGACTTTC. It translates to CASSSSALSGANVLTF.

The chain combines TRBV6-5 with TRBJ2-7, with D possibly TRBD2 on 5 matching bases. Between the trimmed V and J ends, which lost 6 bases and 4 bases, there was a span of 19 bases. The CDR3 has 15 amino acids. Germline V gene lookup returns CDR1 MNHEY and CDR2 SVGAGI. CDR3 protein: CASSYVVRVGYEQYF. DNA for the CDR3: TGTGCCAGCAGCTACGTGGTGAGGGTGGGGTACGAGCAGTACTTC.

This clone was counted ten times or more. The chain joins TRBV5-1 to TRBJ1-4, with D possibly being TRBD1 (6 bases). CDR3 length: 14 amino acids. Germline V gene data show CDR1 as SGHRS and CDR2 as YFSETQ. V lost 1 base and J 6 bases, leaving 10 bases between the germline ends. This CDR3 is CASSLRTADEKLFF. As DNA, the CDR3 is TGCGCCAGCAGCTTGAGGACAGCAGATGAAAAACTGTTTTTT.

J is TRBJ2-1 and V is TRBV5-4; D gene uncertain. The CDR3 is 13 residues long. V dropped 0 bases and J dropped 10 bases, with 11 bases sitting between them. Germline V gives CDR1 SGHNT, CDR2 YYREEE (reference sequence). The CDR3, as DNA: TGTGCCAGCAGCTTGGATGAGACGCAAGAGCAGTTCTTC. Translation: CASSLDETQEQFF.

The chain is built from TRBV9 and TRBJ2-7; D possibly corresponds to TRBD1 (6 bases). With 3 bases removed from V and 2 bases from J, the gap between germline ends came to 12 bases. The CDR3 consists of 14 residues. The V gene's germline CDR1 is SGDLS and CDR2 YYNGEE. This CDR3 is CASSATGNTYEQYF. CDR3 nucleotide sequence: TGTGCCAGCAGCGCGACAGGAAACACCTACGAGCAGTACTTC.

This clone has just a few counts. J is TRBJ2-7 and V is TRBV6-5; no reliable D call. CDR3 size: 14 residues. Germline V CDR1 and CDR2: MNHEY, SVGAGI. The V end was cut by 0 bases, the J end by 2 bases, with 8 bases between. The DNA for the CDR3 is TGTGCCAGCAGTTACTCGTGGACCACCTACGAGCAGTACTTC. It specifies CASSYSWTTYEQYF.

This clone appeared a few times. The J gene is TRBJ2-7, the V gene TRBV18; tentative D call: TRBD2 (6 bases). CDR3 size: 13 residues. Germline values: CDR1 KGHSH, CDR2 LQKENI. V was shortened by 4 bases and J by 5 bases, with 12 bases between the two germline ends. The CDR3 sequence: CASSQGLNDEQYF. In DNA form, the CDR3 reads TGTGCCAGCTCACAGGGACTTAACGACGAGCAGTACTTC.

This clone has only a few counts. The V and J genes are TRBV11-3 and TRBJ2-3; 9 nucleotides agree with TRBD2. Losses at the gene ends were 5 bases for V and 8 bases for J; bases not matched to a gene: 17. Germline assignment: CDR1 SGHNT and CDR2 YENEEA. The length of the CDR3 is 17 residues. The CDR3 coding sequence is TGTGCCAGCAGCCGCGCTGGTAGCGGGAGAAACACCGGTACGCAGTATTTT. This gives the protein CASSRAGSGRNTGTQYF.

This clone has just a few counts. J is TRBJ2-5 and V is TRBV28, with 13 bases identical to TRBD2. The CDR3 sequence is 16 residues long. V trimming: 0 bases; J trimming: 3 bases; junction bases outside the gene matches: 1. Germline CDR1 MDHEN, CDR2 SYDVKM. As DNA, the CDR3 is TGTGCCAGCAGTTTATGGGGACTAGCGGGAAAAGAGACCCAGTACTTC. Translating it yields CASSLWGLAGKETQYF.

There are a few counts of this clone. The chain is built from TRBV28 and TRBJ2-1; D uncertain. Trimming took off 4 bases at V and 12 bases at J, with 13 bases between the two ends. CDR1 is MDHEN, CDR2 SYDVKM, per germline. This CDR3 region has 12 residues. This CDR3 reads CASSSPPAGQFF. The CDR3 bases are TGTGCCAGCAGTTCCCCCCCCGCCGGGCAGTTCTTC.

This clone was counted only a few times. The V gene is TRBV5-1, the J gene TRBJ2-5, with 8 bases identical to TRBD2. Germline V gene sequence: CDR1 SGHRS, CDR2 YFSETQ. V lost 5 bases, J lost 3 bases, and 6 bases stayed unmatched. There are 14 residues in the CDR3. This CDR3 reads CASRNVAGKETQYF. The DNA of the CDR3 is TGCGCCAGCAGGAATGTAGCGGGAAAAGAGACCCAGTACTTC.

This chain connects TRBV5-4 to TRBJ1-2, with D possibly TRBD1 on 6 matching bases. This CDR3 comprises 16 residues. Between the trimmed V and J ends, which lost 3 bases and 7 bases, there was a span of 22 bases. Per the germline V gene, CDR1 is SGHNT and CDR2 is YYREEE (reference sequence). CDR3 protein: CASSSGEFQGSAGYTF. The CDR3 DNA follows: TGTGCCAGCAGCTCCGGAGAGTTTCAGGGGTCGGCTGGCTACACCTTC.

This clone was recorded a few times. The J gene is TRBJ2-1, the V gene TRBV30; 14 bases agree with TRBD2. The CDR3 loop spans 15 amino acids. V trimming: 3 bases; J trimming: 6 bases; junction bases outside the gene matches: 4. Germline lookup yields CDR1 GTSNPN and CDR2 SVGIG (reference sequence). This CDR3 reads CAWSEGLAGANEQFF. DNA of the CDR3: TGTGCCTGGAGCGAGGGACTAGCGGGGGCCAATGAGCAGTTCTTC.

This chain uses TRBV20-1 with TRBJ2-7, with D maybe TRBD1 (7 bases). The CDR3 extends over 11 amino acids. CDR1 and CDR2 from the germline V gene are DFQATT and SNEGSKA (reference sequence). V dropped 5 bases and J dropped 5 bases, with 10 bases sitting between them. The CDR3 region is CSAGRGDEQYF. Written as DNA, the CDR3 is TGCAGTGCTGGCAGGGGGGACGAGCAGTACTTC.